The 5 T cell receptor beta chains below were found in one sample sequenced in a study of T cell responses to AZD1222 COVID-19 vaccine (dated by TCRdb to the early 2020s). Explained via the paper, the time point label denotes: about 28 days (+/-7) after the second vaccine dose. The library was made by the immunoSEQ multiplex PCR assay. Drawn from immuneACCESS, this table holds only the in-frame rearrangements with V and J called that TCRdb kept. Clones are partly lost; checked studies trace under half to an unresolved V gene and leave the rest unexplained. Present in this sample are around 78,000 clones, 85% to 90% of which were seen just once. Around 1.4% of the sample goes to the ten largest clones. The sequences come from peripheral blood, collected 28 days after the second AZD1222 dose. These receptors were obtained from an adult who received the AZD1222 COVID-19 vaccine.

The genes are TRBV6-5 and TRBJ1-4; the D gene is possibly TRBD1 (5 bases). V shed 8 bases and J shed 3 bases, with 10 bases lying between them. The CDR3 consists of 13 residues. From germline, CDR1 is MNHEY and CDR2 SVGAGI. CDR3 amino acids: CASRGPSNEKLFF. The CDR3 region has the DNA TGTGCCAGCCGGGGCCCCTCTAATGAAAAACTGTTTTTT.

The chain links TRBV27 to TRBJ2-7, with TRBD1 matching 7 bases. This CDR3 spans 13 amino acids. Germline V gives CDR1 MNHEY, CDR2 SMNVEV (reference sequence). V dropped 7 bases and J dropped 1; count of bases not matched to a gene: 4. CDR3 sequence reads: CASMRTGSYEQYF. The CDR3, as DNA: TGTGCCAGCATGAGGACAGGTTCCTACGAGCAGTACTTC.

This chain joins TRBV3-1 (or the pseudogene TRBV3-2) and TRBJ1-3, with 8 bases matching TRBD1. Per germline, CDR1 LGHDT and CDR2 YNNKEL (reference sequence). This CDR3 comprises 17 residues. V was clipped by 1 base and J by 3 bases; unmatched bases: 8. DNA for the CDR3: TGTGCCAGCAGCCAAGTAATCCAGGGGGCTCGTGGAAACACCATATATTTT. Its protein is CASSQVIQGARGNTIYF.

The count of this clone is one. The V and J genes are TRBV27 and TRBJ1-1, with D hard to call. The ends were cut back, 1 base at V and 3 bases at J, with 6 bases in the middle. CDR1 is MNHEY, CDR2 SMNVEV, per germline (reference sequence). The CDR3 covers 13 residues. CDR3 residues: CASSLWSDTEAFF. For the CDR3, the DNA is TGTGCCAGCAGTTTATGGTCAGACACTGAAGCTTTCTTT.

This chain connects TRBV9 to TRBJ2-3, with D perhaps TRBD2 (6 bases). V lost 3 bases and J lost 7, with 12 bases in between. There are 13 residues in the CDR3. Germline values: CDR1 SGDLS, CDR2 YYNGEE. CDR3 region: CASSGLGGHTQYF. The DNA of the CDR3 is TGTGCCAGCAGCGGCTTGGGAGGCCATACGCAGTATTTT.